The 6 T cell receptor beta chains below were found in one sample sequenced in a study. TCRdb re-called the 5' RACE reads through MiXCR, storing one row per CDR3 protein. The table shows about 64,000 distinct CDR3 sequences, with approximately 23% occurring only once. Sample: memory CD4+ T cells sorted from a lymph node. Stated subset: memory CD4+ T cells, CD4+CD45RO+CD25-. The receptors stem from a female donor with breast cancer.

This chain links TRBV30 with TRBJ1-1; no reliable D call. In germline, CDR1 is GTSNPN, CDR2 SVGIG (reference sequence). Trimming stripped 0 bases from V and 6 bases from J, with 8 bases between. The CDR3 extends over 12 amino acids. CDR3 sequence: CAWSVPGPEAFF. Written as DNA, the CDR3 is TGTGCCTGGAGTGTACCGGGCCCTGAAGCTTTCTTT.

The genes are TRBV5-1 and TRBJ2-7, with 7 positions matching TRBD1. J gave up 4 bases and V 2 bases, and 6 bases lay outside the gene matches. The CDR3 loop spans 14 amino acids. Germline V lookup: CDR1 SGHRS, CDR2 YFSETQ. CDR3 amino acids: CASSFPGQPYEQYF. The CDR3 DNA sequence: TGCGCCAGCAGCTTTCCGGGACAGCCGTACGAGCAGTACTTC.

This clonotype was observed a handful of times. The chain uses TRBV7-9 and TRBJ2-7, with a weak D call TRBD1 (5 bases). Germline CDR1 and CDR2: SEHNR and FQNEAQ (reference sequence). CDR3 length: 12 amino acids. V was pared by 0 bases and J by 5 bases, with 5 bases between. The CDR3 loop is CASSLARDEQYF. CDR3 in DNA: TGTGCCAGCAGCTTAGCCAGGGACGAGCAGTACTTC. The whole variable domain, remainder taken from reference TRBV7-9 and TRBJ2-7, is DTGVSQNPRHKITKRGQNVTFRCDPISEHNRLYWYRQTLGQGPEFLTYFQNEAQLEKSRLLSDRFSAERPKGSFSTLEIQRTEQGDSAMYLCASSLARDEQYFGPGTRLTVT.

This sequence joins TRBV7-3 and TRBJ2-3, with 9 positions matching TRBD2. With V trimmed by 4 bases and J by 4 bases, 9 bases remained unmatched. The CDR3 loop spans 16 amino acids. Germline CDR1 SGHTA, CDR2 FQGTGA. The CDR3 is CASSSPSGRRADTQYF. Written as DNA, the CDR3 is TGTGCCAGCAGCTCTCCAAGCGGGAGGAGGGCAGATACGCAGTATTTT.

The V call is TRBV4-3, the J call TRBJ1-6; TRBD1 agrees at 12 bases. CDR1 is LGHNA, CDR2 YSLEER, per germline. The CDR3 is made up of 18 amino acids. J gave up 8 bases and V 0 bases, and 8 bases lay outside the gene matches. CDR3 DNA sequence: TGCGCCAGCAGCCAAGATTTGGGGGACAGGGGGCAAGATTCACCCCTCCACTTT. It translates to CASSQDLGDRGQDSPLHF.

At least ten counts were recorded for this clonotype. The chain uses TRBV6-1 and TRBJ1-1, with D perhaps matching TRBD1 (6 bases). CDR3 length: 13 residues. In germline, CDR1 is MNHNS, CDR2 SASEGT. The germline V and J ends were trimmed by 8 bases and 0 bases, with 10 bases remaining between them. CDR3 loop: CASVDRMNTEAFF. The CDR3 bases are TGTGCCAGCGTCGACAGGATGAACACTGAAGCTTTCTTT.